This T cell receptor beta chain stems from a study of shared clonotypes between healthy human individuals. At the level of the study: The composition of the donors was a couple of women and three men aged 18 to 49.

Adult donors, all healthy and HIV-negative, had no recent acute infections or vaccinations. Those who donated, Caucasian adults without exception, all lived in Nashville, Tennessee. The germline CDR1 and CDR2 sequences are SEHNR and FQNEAQ (reference sequence). The CDR3 consists of 13 residues. V lost 5 bases and J lost 7, with 14 bases in between. The authors ran the assay at deep level. The table came from immunoSEQ multiplex PCR; TCRdb's copy has only in-frame clones and leaves some out. The sample comprises 400,000 to 550,000 clones, 79% of which are singletons, and approximately 12% rests with the top ten.

The chain has TRBV7-9 and TRBJ2-5, with D perhaps being TRBD1 or TRBD2 (6 bases each). The sequenced sample consisted of PBMCs. This TCR derives from a woman between 35 and 50 years old in good health. Some clones in this sample may be carry-over from other donors' samples. The CDR3 spells CASSADWGATQYF. The CDR3 DNA sequence: TGTGCCAGCAGCGCGGACTGGGGGGCGACCCAGTACTTC.